This record covers a single T cell receptor beta chain. The specificity of this receptor is unknown. The record has no base qualities; no much larger clone is one base away. The CDR3 numbers 15 residues from cysteine through phenylalanine. The retained sequence is limited to the CDR3, 45 bases, with the frame set at the first base. CDR1 SQVTM and CDR2 ANQGSEA are derived from the germline V gene. Relative to germline, V is missing 6 bases and J is missing 3 bases, with 13 bases of the junction outside any gene match. Library generation was performed with the immunoSEQ multiplex PCR assay. TCRdb re-hosts the immuneACCESS table, in-frame sequences only. Its copies lack some clones; in the studies checked, an unresolved V gene accounts for under half of them, and the cause for the rest is not known. The sample has approximately 44,000 clones on record, 85% to 90% of them singletons. In total, the top ten clones hold 0.55% to 0.6% of the sample.

This sample is drawn from a study of T cell changes during pregnancy in multiple sclerosis (dated by TCRdb to between 2018 and 2021). Regarding the research as a whole: Changes in the T cell repertoire over the course of pregnancy were examined in this study in women with multiple sclerosis.

The sequencing here drew on CD4+ T cells from peripheral blood mononuclear cells, taken in the first trimester of pregnancy. This TCR was recovered from a female donor with multiple sclerosis, enrolled in a pregnancy study. The sequence joins TRBV29-1 to TRBJ1-2; TRBD1 aligns with 7 central bases. CDR3 region: CSVTSRGGLDYGYTF. The nucleotide sequence is given as TGCAGCGTGACCAGCAGAGGGGGCCTCGACTATGGCTACACCTTC.